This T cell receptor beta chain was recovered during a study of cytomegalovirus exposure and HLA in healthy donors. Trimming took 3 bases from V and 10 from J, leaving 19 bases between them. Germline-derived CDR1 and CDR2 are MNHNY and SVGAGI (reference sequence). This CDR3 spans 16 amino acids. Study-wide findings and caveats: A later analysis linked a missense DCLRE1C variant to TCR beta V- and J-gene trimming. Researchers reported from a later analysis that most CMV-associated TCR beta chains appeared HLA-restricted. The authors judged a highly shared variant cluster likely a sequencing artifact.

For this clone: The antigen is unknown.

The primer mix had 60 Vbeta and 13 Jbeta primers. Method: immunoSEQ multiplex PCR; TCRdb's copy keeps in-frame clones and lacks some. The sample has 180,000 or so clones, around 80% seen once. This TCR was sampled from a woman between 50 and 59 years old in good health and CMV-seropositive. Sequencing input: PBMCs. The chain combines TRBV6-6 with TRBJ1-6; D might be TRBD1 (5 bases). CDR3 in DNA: TGTGCCAGCAGTTATCGTCCAGGGAGGAATGGCTCACCCCTCCACTTT. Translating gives CASSYRPGRNGSPLHF.